This paragraph covers one T cell receptor (beta chain) sequence. What it binds is unknown. Germline assignment: CDR1 MNHEY and CDR2 SMNVEV (reference sequence). The V gene end was trimmed by 5 bases and the J gene end by 7 bases; junction bases not matched to a gene: 8. The CDR3 extends over 14 amino acids. The sample belongs to a study of cytomegalovirus exposure and HLA in healthy donors. As for the study in general: Samples from HLA-typed donors yielded about 85 million unique TCRs in an early data release.

Study observations and caveats: The authors excluded some V segments, including TRBV6-2 and TRBV6-3, as indistinguishable.

PCR was performed using 60 Vbeta and 13 Jbeta primers. Measured with immunoSEQ multiplex PCR; TCRdb has only the in-frame clones, and not every one. The table has about 190,000 clones, about 90% seen once. This clonotype originated in a man between 25 and 39 years old in good health and CMV-seronegative. The sequenced sample consisted of PBMCs. The V call is TRBV27, the J call TRBJ2-7; 10 bases align to TRBD2. The CDR3 sequence: CASSLSSGSVEQYF. The CDR3 nucleotides read TGTGCCAGCAGTCTTTCTAGCGGGAGTGTTGAGCAGTACTTC.